The TCR beta chain described here comes from a study of blood T cell repertoires in COVID-19. Study-wide context: The United States, Italy and Spain were the sources of the acute and convalescent COVID-19 samples. T cells, B-cell-depleted T cells, or PBMCs provided the cDNA or gDNA that served as material.

J lost 1 base, V lost 0 bases, and 5 bases had no gene match. The CDR3 sequence is 17 residues long. Per germline, CDR1 LGHNA and CDR2 YNFKEQ. How the authors handled the data: Nucleated cell number was recorded as an estimate derived from reference gene primer amplification. Sequenced by immunoSEQ multiplex PCR; TCRdb stores in-frame clones only, minus some. V and J calls and clone size are as listed in that table; D and trimming were resolved from the DNA. The data show 150,000 to 200,000 clones, roughly 90% seen once. This chain uses TRBV4-2 with TRBJ1-3; 8 positions agree with TRBD1. This TCR derives from a woman in her sixties or seventies with acute or convalescent COVID-19. What was sequenced was peripheral blood. The CDR3 DNA reads as TGTGCCAGCAGCCAAGATCGAAGGACAGGGTCTGGAAACACCATATATTTT. Residues: CASSQDRRTGSGNTIYF.